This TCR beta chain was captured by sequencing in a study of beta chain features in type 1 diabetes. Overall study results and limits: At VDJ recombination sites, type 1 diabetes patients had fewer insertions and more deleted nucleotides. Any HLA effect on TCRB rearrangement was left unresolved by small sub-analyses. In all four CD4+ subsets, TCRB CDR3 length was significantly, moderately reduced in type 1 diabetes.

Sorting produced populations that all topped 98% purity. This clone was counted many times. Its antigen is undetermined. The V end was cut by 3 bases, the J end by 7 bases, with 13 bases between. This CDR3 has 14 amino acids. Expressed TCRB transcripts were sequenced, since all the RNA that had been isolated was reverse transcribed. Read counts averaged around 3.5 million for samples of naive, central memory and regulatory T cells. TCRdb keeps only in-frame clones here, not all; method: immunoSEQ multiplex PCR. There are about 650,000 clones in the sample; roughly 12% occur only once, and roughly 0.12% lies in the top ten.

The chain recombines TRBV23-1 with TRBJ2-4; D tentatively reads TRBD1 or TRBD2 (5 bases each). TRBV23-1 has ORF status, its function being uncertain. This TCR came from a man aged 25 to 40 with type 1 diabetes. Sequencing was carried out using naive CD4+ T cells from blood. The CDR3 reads CASSQTGGINIQYF. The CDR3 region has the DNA TGCGCCAGCAGTCAGACTGGGGGTATTAACATTCAGTACTTC.